This T cell receptor (beta chain) was identified during a study of PD-L1 blockade in urothelial cancer. Study-level information: Prior chemotherapy ranged from 0 to 3 regimens per patient. Blood analysis took place 3 weeks (second dose) and 6 weeks after treatment start.

CDR1 is MNHNS, CDR2 SASEGT, per germline. Deletions cut 1 base from V and 5 bases from J, with 8 bases between. The CDR3 is 13 amino acids. This clone turned up a few times. Produced via immunoSEQ multiplex PCR; TCRdb's table is partial and in-frame only. The sample includes more than 45,000 clones, roughly 80% of them seen just once. This receptor was identified in a man between 65 and 85 years old with urothelial cancer. The genes are TRBV6-1 and TRBJ1-1; D unresolved. This material consisted of PBMCs, taken around atezolizumab (anti-PD-L1) treatment. The CDR3 protein is CASSEGRGTEAFF. DNA for the CDR3: TGTGCCAGCAGTGAAGGGAGAGGGACTGAAGCTTTCTTT.